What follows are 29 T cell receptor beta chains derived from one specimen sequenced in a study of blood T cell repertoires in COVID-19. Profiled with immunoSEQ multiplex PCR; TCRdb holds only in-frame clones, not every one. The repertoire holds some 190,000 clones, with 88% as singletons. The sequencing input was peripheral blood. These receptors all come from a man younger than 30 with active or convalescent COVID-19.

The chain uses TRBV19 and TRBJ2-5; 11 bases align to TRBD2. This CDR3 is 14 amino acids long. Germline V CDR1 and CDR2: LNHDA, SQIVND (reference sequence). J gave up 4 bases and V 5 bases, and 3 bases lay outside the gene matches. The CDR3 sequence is CASSVLAGGETQYF. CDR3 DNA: TGTGCCAGTAGTGTCCTAGCGGGAGGAGAGACCCAGTACTTC.

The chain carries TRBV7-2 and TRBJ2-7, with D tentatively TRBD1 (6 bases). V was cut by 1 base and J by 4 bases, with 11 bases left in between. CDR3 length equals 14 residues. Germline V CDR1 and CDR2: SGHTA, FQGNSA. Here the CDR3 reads CASSLEGGSYEQYF. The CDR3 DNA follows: TGTGCCAGCAGCTTAGAAGGGGGTAGTTACGAGCAGTACTTC.

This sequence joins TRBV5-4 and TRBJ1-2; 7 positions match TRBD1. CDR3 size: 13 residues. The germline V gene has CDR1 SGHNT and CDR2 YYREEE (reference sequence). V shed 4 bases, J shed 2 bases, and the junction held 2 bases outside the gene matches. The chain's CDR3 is CASSQGQNYGYTF. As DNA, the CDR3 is TGTGCCAGCAGCCAGGGACAGAACTATGGCTACACCTTC. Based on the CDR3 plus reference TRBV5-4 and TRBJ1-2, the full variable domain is ETGVTQSPTHLIKTRGQQVTLRCSSQSGHNTVSWYQQALGQGPQFIFQYYREEENGRGNFPPRFSGLQFPNYSSELNVNALELDDSALYLCASSQGQNYGYTFGSGTRLTVV.

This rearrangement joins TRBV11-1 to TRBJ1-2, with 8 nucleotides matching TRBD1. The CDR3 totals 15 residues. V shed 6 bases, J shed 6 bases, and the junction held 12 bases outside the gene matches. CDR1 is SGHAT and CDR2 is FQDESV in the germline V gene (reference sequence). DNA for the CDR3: TGTGCCAGCAGATATACCGGGACAGGTGTTGATGGCTACACCTTC. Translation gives CASRYTGTGVDGYTF.

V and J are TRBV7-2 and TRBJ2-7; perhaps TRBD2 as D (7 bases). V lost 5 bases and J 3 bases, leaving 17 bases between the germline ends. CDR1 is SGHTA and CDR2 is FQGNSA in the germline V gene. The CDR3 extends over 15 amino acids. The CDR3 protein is CASSLQGGSNYEQYF. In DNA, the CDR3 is TGTGCCAGCAGCCTACAGGGAGGGAGTAACTACGAGCAGTACTTC.

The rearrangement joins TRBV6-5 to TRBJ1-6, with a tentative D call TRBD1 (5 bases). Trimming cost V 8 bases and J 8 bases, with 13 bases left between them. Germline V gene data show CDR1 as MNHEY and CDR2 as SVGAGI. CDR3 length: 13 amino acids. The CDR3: CASADNRDSPLHF. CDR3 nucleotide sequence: TGTGCCAGCGCGGACAATAGGGATTCACCCCTCCACTTT.

CDR3 coding DNA: TGTGCCATCAGTGGGGGGACAGAAGCTTTCTTT. It encodes CAISGGTEAFF. The chain employs TRBV10-3 and TRBJ1-1, with D possibly TRBD1 on 6 matching bases. The CDR3 is 11 amino acids. Per germline, CDR1 ENHRY and CDR2 SYGVKD. V was clipped by 4 bases and J by 8 bases, with 8 bases between them.

The DNA of the CDR3 is TGTGCCAGCAGCTTACAACAGGGACGGAACACCATATATTTT. Its translation is CASSLQQGRNTIYF. The chain joins TRBV7-2 to TRBJ1-3; D may be TRBD1 (6 bases). V was trimmed by 2 bases and J by 7 bases, leaving 12 bases between them. The CDR3 is 14 residues long. Germline loops: CDR1 SGHTA, CDR2 FQGNSA.

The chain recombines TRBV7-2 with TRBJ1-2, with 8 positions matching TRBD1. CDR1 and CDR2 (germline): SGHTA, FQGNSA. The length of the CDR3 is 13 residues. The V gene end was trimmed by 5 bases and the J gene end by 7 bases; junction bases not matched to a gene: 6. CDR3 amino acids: CASSEDRGGGYTF. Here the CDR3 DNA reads TGTGCCAGCAGCGAAGACAGGGGTGGTGGCTACACCTTC.

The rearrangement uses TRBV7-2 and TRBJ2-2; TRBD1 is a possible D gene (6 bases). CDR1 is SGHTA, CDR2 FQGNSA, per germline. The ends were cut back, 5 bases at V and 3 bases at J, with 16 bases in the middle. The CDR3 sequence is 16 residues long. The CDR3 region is CASSPGTLKDTGELFF. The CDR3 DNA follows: TGTGCCAGCAGCCCTGGGACACTCAAGGACACCGGGGAGCTGTTTTTT.

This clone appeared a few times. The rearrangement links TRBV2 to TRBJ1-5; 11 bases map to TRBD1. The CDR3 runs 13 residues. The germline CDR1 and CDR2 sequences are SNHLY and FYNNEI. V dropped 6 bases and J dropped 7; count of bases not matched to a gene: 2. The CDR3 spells CASSGTGGQPQHF. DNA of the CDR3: TGTGCCAGCAGCGGGACAGGGGGACAGCCCCAGCATTTT.

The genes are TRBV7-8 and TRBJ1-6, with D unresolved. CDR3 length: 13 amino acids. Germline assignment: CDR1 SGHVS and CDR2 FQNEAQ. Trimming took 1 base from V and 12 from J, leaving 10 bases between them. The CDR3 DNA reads TGTGCCAGCAGCTTAGGTGCGGGATTACCCCTCCACTTT. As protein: CASSLGAGLPLHF.

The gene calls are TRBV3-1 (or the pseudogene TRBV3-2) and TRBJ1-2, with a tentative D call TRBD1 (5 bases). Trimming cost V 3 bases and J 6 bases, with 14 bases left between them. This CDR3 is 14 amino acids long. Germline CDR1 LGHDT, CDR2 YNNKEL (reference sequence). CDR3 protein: CASSQVDSYDGYTF. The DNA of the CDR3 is TGTGCCAGCAGCCAGGTCGACAGCTACGATGGCTACACCTTC.

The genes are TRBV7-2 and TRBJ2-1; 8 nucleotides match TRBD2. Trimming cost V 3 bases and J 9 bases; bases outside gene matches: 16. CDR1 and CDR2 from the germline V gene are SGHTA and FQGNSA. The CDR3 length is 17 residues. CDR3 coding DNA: TGTGCCAGCAGCTTCCGGTTGGGAGCGGGAGATTCTTTTGAGCAGTTCTTC. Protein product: CASSFRLGAGDSFEQFF.

CDR3 in amino acids: CASSFLTVDRGDEQYF. The CDR3 bases are TGCGCCAGCAGCTTTCTTACTGTGGACAGGGGCGACGAGCAGTACTTC. The rearrangement links TRBV5-1 to TRBJ2-7; 9 bases line up with TRBD1. The CDR3 covers 16 residues. Germline V gives CDR1 SGHRS, CDR2 YFSETQ. J lost 5 bases, V lost 2 bases, and 11 bases had no gene match. The whole variable domain, remainder taken from reference TRBV5-1 and TRBJ2-7, is KAGVTQTPRYLIKTRGQQVTLSCSPISGHRSVSWYQQTPGQGLQFLFEYFSETQRNKGNFPGRFSGRQFSNSRSEMNVSTLELGDSALYLCASSFLTVDRGDEQYFGPGTRLTVT.

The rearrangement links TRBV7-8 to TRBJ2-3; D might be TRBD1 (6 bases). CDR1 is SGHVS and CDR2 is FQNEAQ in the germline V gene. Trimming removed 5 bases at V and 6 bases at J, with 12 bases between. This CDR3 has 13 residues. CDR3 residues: CASSPVRGDTQYF. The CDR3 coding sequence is TGTGCCAGCAGCCCCGTAAGGGGGGATACGCAGTATTTT.

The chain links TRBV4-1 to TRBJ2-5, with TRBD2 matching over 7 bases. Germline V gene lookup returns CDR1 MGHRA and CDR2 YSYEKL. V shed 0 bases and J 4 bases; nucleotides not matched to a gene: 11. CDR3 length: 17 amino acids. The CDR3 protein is CASSQDFTRGRGETQYF. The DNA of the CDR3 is TGCGCCAGCAGCCAAGACTTCACGCGGGGGAGAGGAGAGACCCAGTACTTC.

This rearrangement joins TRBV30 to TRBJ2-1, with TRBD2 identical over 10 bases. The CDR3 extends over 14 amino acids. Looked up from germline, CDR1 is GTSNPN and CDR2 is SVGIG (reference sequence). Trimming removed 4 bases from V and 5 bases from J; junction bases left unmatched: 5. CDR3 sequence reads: CAWTGTSANNEQFF. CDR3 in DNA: TGTGCCTGGACCGGGACTAGCGCTAACAATGAGCAGTTCTTC.

This CDR3 reads CASSLRQNEQYF. Here the CDR3 DNA reads TGTGCCAGCAGCCTACGACAGAACGAGCAGTACTTC. This chain joins TRBV11-2 and TRBJ2-7; D might be TRBD1 (5 bases). Germline values: CDR1 SGHAT, CDR2 FQNNGV. V was cut by 5 bases and J by 5 bases, with 10 bases left in between. The CDR3 contains 12 residues.

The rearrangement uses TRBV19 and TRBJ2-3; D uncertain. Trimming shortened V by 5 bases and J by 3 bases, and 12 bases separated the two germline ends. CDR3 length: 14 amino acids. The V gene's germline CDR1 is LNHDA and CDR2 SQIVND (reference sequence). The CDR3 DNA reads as TGTGCCAGTAGTTTTTTTACCGGGACAGATACGCAGTATTTT. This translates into CASSFFTGTDTQYF.

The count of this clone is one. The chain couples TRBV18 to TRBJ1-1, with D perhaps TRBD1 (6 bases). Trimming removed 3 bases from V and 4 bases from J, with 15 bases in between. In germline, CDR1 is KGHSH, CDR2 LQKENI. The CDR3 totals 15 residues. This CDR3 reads CASSPRGGVSTEAFF. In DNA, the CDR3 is TGTGCCAGCTCACCGCGTGGGGGCGTCAGCACTGAAGCTTTCTTT.

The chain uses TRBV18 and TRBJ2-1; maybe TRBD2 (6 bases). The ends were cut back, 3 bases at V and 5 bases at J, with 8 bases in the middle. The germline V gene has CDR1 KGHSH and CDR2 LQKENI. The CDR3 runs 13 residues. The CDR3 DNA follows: TGTGCCAGCTCACCGGGACTGAACAATGAGCAGTTCTTC. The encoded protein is CASSPGLNNEQFF.

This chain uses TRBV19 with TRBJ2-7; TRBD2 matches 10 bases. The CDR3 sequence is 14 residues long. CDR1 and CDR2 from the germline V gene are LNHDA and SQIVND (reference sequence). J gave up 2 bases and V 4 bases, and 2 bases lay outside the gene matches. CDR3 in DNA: TGTGCCAGTAGTAGAGCGGGAGGGCCCTACGAGCAGTACTTC. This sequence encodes CASSRAGGPYEQYF.

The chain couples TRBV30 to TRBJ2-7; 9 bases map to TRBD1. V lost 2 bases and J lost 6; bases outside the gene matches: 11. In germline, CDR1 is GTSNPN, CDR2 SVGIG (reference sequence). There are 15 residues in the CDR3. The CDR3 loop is CAWSHRDREMGEQYF. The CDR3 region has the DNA TGTGCCTGGAGTCACCGGGACAGGGAAATGGGCGAGCAGTACTTC.

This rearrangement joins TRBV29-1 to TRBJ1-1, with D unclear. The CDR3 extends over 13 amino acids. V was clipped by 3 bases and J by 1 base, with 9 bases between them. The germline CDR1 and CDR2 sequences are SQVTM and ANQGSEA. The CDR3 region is CSVESTANTEAFF. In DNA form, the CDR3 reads TGCAGCGTTGAGTCAACAGCGAACACTGAAGCTTTCTTT.

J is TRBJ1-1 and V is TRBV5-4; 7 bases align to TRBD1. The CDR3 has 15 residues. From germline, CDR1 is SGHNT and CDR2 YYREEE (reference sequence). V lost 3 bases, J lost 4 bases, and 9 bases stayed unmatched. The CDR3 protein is CASSSKGARVTEAFF. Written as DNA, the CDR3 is TGTGCCAGCAGCTCGAAGGGGGCGAGAGTCACTGAAGCTTTCTTT.

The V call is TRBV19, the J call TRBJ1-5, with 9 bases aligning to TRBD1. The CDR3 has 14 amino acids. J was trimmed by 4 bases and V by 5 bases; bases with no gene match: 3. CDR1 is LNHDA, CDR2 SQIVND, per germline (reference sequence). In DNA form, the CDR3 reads TGTGCCAGTAGTTTCGACAGGGGGAATCAGCCCCAGCATTTT. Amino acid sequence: CASSFDRGNQPQHF.

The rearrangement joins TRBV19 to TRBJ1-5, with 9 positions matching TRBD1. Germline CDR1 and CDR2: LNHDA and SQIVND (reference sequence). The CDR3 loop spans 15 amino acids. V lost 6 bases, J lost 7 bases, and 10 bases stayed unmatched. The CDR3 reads CASRSQGARGQPQHF. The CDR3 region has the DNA TGTGCCAGTAGATCACAGGGGGCAAGGGGGCAGCCCCAGCATTTT.

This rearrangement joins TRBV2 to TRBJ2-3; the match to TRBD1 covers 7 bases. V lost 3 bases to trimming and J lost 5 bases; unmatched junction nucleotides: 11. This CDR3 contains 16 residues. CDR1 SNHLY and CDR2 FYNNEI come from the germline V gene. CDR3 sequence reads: CASSENRGPLRDTQYF. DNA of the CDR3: TGTGCCAGCAGTGAGAACAGGGGCCCTCTCAGAGATACGCAGTATTTT.